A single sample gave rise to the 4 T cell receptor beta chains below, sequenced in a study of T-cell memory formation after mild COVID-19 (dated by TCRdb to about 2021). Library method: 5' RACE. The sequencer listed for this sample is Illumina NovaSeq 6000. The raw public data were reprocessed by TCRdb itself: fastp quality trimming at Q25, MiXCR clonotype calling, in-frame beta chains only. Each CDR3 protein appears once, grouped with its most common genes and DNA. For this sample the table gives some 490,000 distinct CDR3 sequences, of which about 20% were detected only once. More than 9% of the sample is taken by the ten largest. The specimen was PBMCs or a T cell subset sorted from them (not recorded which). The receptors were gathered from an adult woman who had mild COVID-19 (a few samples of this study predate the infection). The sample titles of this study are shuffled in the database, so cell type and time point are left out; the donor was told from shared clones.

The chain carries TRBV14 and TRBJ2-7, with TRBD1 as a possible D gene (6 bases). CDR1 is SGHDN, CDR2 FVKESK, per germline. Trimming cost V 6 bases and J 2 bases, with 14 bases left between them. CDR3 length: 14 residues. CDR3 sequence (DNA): TGTGCCAGCAGTAAGTCCAGGGGAGCCTACGAGCAGTACTTC. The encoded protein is CASSKSRGAYEQYF.

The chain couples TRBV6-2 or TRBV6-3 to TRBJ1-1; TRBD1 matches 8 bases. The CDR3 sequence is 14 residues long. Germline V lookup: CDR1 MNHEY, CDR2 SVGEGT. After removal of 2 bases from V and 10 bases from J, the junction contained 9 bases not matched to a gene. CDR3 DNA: TGTGCCAGCAGTTACGGACAGGGAGGGTCGGGAGCTTTCTTT. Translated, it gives CASSYGQGGSGAFF.

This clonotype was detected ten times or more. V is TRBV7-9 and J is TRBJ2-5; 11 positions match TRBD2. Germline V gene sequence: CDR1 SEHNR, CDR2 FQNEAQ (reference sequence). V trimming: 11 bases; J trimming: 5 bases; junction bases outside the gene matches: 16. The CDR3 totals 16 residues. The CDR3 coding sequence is TGTGCCGGAACCGGGACTAGCGGAAGAACCCAGGAGACCCAGTACTTC. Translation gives CAGTGTSGRTQETQYF. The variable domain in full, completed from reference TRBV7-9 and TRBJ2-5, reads DTGVSQNPRHKITKRGQNVTFRCDPISEHNRLYWYRQTLGQGPEFLTYFQNEAQLEKSRLLSDRFSAERPKGSFSTLEIQRTEQGDSAMYLCAGTGTSGRTQETQYFGPGTRLLVL.

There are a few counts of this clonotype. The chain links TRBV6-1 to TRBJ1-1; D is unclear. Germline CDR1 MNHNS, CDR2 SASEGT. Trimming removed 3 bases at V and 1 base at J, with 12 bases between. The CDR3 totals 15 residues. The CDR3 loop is CASSDIRRENTEAFF. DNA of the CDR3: TGTGCCAGCAGTGACATTAGACGGGAGAACACTGAAGCTTTCTTT.